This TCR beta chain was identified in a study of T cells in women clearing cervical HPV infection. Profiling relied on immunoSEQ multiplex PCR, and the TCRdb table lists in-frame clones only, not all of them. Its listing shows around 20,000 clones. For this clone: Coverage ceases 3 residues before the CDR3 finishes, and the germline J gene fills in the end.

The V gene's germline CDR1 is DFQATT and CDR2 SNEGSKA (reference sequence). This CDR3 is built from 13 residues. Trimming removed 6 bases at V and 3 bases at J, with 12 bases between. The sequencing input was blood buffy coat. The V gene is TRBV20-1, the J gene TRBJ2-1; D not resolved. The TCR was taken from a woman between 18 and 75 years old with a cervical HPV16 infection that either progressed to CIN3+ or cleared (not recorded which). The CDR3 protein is CSACLDNYNEQFF. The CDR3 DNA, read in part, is TGCAGTGCCTGCCTCGACAACTACAATGAG.